A single sample gave rise to the 25 T cell receptor beta chains below, sequenced in a study of blood T cells in healthy people across ages. With a J-beta primer mix and a sample-barcoded 5' primer, a second PCR ran about 6 to 11 cycles. TCRdb recomputed calls from the 5' RACE reads with MiXCR, one row per CDR3 protein. The table lists around 1,500,000 distinct CDR3 sequences, approximately 30% of them singletons. Material for sequencing was blood. These receptor sequences come from a woman younger than 45 in good health.

Regarding this clonotype: The junction departs from germline at one end; a sequencing error may be responsible. The chain joins TRBV28 to TRBJ2-1; D is undetermined. From germline, CDR1 is MDHEN and CDR2 SYDVKM. This CDR3 has 11 residues. The CDR3 DNA reads TGTGCCAGCGGTTTGGGCTATGAGCAGTTCTTC. The encoded protein is CASGLGYEQFF.

This clonotype was detected only a few times. The chain joins TRBV7-2 to TRBJ2-3, with 8 nucleotides matching TRBD2. CDR1 SGHTA and CDR2 FQGNSA come from the germline V gene. This CDR3 is built from 15 residues. V dropped 3 bases and J dropped 4; count of bases not matched to a gene: 6. CDR3 bases: TGTGCCAGCAGCTTGGCGGGAGGTATAGCAGATACGCAGTATTTT. Protein product: CASSLAGGIADTQYF.

In DNA form, the CDR3 reads TGTGCCAGCAGTGAGGAGGGGGCTCTGCCCCAGCATTTT. Translation: CASSEEGALPQHF. The gene calls are TRBV2 and TRBJ1-5, with 7 bases identical to TRBD1. This CDR3 is 13 amino acids long. CDR1 and CDR2 (germline): SNHLY, FYNNEI. J gave up 9 bases and V 3 bases, and 5 bases lay outside the gene matches.

V usage is TRBV3-1 and J usage is TRBJ2-7; 8 positions agree with TRBD1. Trimming at V came to 3 bases and at J to 3 bases, leaving 7 bases not matched to a gene. There are 15 residues in the CDR3. Germline loops: CDR1 LGHDT, CDR2 YNNKEL (reference sequence). The CDR3 DNA reads as TGTGCCAGCAGCCAGAGGACAGGGTTCAACTACGAGCAGTACTTC. Amino acid sequence: CASSQRTGFNYEQYF.

There are many counts of this clonotype. The chain carries TRBV20-1 and TRBJ2-5, with 8 bases that match TRBD2. This CDR3 has 13 residues. The trim removed 5 bases at V and 3 bases at J, leaving 5 bases unmatched. CDR1 is DFQATT, CDR2 SNEGSKA, per germline (reference sequence). Written as DNA, the CDR3 is TGCAGTGCTGCCGGGACTAGAGAAGAGACCCAGTACTTC. Its translation: CSAAGTREETQYF.

This chain uses TRBV18 with TRBJ2-5; 8 positions match TRBD1. The closer fit of TRBJ2-7 to the DNA end suggests the J call may be wrong. This CDR3 has 12 amino acids. CDR1 KGHSH and CDR2 LQKENI come from the germline V gene. This CDR3 reads CAGGQGNYEQYF. CDR3 sequence (DNA): TGTGCCGGAGGACAGGGCAACTACGAGCAGTACTTC.

In nucleotides, the CDR3 is TGTGCCAGCAGTGAATATAGGTTAGCGGATACGCAGTATTTT. Encoded protein: CASSEYRLADTQYF. The chain has TRBV25-1 and TRBJ2-3, with D possibly matching TRBD2 (5 bases). V dropped 0 bases and J dropped 6 bases, with 10 bases sitting between them. In germline, CDR1 is MGHDK, CDR2 SYGVNS. The CDR3 totals 14 residues.

In nucleotides, the CDR3 is TGTGCCAGCAGTAGGCCACTAGCGGGATCTTACAATGAGCAGTTCTTC. Translating gives CASSRPLAGSYNEQFF. The chain recombines TRBV6-2 or TRBV6-3 with TRBJ2-1; 10 bases line up with TRBD2. Looked up from germline, CDR1 is MNHEY and CDR2 is SVGEGT. The junction had 8 bases not matched to a gene; V was cut back by 5 bases and J by 4 bases. The CDR3 length is 16 residues.

This clonotype came up a few times. The chain combines TRBV7-2 with TRBJ2-5, with 8 bases aligning to TRBD2. V trimming: 3 bases; J trimming: 4 bases; junction bases outside the gene matches: 13. CDR1 SGHTA and CDR2 FQGNSA come from the germline V gene. There are 17 residues in the CDR3. In DNA, the CDR3 is TGTGCCAGCAGCTTGGGTTTGACTAGCGAGGCTCGAGAGACCCAGTACTTC. Its translation: CASSLGLTSEARETQYF.

The rearrangement joins TRBV24-1 to TRBJ1-2, with a possible D match to TRBD1 (6 bases). Trimming took off 3 bases at V and 5 bases at J, with 12 bases between the two ends. There are 14 residues in the CDR3. Germline V CDR1 and CDR2: KGHDR, SFDVKD. Here the CDR3 reads CATSDVQGLYGYTF. The CDR3, as DNA: TGTGCCACCAGTGATGTACAGGGATTGTATGGCTACACCTTC.

This clonotype was counted many times. The chain couples TRBV5-1 to TRBJ2-3; perhaps TRBD1 as D (6 bases). The ends were cut back, 0 bases at V and 5 bases at J, with 13 bases in the middle. The CDR3 spans 15 residues. Looked up from germline, CDR1 is SGHRS and CDR2 is YFSETQ. In DNA, the CDR3 is TGCGCCAGCAGCTTGGGTGCGGCAGGGGAAGATACGCAGTATTTT. Its translation: CASSLGAAGEDTQYF.

This clonotype has a count of ten or more. The CDR3 reads CASSLARGSFYEQYF. The CDR3 nucleotides are TGTGCCAGCAGCTTGGCGCGCGGGAGCTTCTACGAGCAGTACTTC. This sequence joins TRBV5-5 and TRBJ2-7, with TRBD2 matching over 7 bases. J lost 3 bases, V lost 0 bases, and 6 bases had no gene match. Germline V CDR1 and CDR2: SGHKS, YYEKEE (reference sequence). The CDR3 length is 15 residues.

The V gene is TRBV12-3 or TRBV12-4, the J gene TRBJ2-1, with D possibly matching TRBD2 (6 bases). CDR3 length: 14 residues. Deletions cut 3 bases from V and 3 bases from J, with 9 bases between. The CDR3 DNA sequence: TGTGCCAGCAGTTTGGACTACCGCTACAATGAGCAGTTCTTC. This codes for CASSLDYRYNEQFF.

This clonotype has just one count. V usage is TRBV12-3 or TRBV12-4 and J usage is TRBJ1-1; tentative D call: TRBD1 (6 bases). The CDR3 runs to 12 residues. V was cut by 11 bases and J by 4 bases, with 14 bases left in between. The CDR3 loop reads CAACRGATEAFF. The CDR3 nucleotides are TGTGCCGCGTGCAGGGGCGCCACTGAAGCTTTCTTT.

This clonotype was seen more than once but under ten times. This rearrangement joins TRBV30 to TRBJ1-1; D uncertain. CDR1 and CDR2 (germline): GTSNPN, SVGIG (reference sequence). This CDR3 is built from 13 residues. V lost 3 bases, J lost 4 bases, and 12 bases lay in between. CDR3 nucleotide sequence: TGTGCCTGGAGCGCGAATGGGTTCACTGAAGCTTTCTTT. This gives the protein CAWSANGFTEAFF.

On this clonotype: One base away lies a much larger clone, so this may be a sequencing read error. The chain carries TRBV10-3 and TRBJ1-1, with D possibly matching TRBD1 (5 bases). The CDR3 totals 13 residues. Germline CDR1 ENHRY, CDR2 SYGVKD. The CDR3 region is CASSEEGHTEAFF. The CDR3 coding sequence is TGTGCCAGCAGTGAGGAGGGACACACTGAAGCTTTCTTT.

This clonotype showed up many times. The rearrangement joins TRBV5-1 to TRBJ2-7; a possible D gene is TRBD1 (5 bases). Germline CDR1 is SGHRS and CDR2 is YFSETQ. This CDR3 region has 13 residues. V shed 7 bases and J shed 2 bases, with 13 bases lying between them. The chain's CDR3 is CASSQEPPYEQYF. In DNA form, the CDR3 reads TGCGCCAGCTCACAGGAACCCCCCTACGAGCAGTACTTC.

Many counts were recorded for this clonotype. The gene calls are TRBV4-1 and TRBJ2-7; D is ambiguous. V shed 0 bases and J shed 5 bases, with 11 bases lying between them. CDR3 length: 14 amino acids. Germline V gene sequence: CDR1 MGHRA, CDR2 YSYEKL. The CDR3 region is CASSQEPPPDEQYF. CDR3 nucleotides: TGCGCCAGCAGCCAAGAGCCCCCTCCTGACGAGCAGTACTTC.

This clonotype has a handful of counts. This sequence joins TRBV12-3 or TRBV12-4 and TRBJ1-1; the D is unclear. This CDR3 contains 13 residues. Trimming left V 3 bases short and J 10 bases short, with 15 bases between. This chain's CDR3 is CASSFPAVNVAFF. In nucleotides, the CDR3 is TGTGCCAGCAGTTTTCCGGCAGTTAATGTAGCTTTCTTT.

This clonotype has a handful of counts. V and J are TRBV20-1 and TRBJ2-5, with 10 bases aligning to TRBD1. CDR1 is DFQATT, CDR2 SNEGSKA, per germline (reference sequence). Losses at the gene ends were 5 bases for V and 4 bases for J; bases not matched to a gene: 4. This CDR3 is built from 13 residues. CDR3 protein: CSASGQGVETQYF. The CDR3 DNA reads TGCAGTGCTTCCGGACAGGGGGTAGAGACCCAGTACTTC.

A word on this clonotype: A much bigger clone sits one base away, suggesting this may be a read error. V and J are TRBV10-3 and TRBJ2-7; no clear D. Matching the DNA end better, TRBJ2-5 makes the J call doubtful. The germline V gene encodes CDR1 ENHRY and CDR2 SYGVKD. This CDR3 spans 12 amino acids. The CDR3 region has the DNA TGTGTCATCAGTGGTGGGGAAGAGACCCAGTACTTC. Translating gives CVISGGEETQYF.

V and J are TRBV7-9 and TRBJ2-7, with TRBD2 matching over 7 bases. Trimming removed 8 bases from V and 2 bases from J; junction bases left unmatched: 0. The CDR3 extends over 11 amino acids. Per the germline V gene, CDR1 is SEHNR and CDR2 is FQNEAQ (reference sequence). The CDR3 DNA is TGTGCCAGCGCGGGGGCCTACGAGCAGTACTTC. This codes for CASAGAYEQYF.

This clonotype was seen a handful of times. The chain has TRBV7-2 and TRBJ1-6, with D unresolved. The V end was cut by 4 bases, the J end by 7 bases, with 14 bases between. This CDR3 contains 15 residues. Germline V gene lookup returns CDR1 SGHTA and CDR2 FQGNSA. CDR3 sequence (DNA): TGTGCCAGCAGCTCCCACCGGGCCCAGAATTCACCCCTCCACTTT. This gives the protein CASSSHRAQNSPLHF.

V and J are TRBV20-1 and TRBJ1-5; 10 nucleotides match TRBD1. Germline trimming cut 0 bases from V and 1 base from J; bases unmatched to any gene: 6. Germline lookup yields CDR1 DFQATT and CDR2 SNEGSKA (reference sequence). The CDR3 contains 17 residues. CDR3 protein: CSARESRDRGSNQPQHF. CDR3 nucleotide sequence: TGCAGTGCTAGAGAGTCCCGGGACAGGGGAAGCAATCAGCCCCAGCATTTT.

The rearrangement joins TRBV7-3 to TRBJ2-1, with 7 bases lining up with TRBD1. The germline gives CDR1 SGHTA, CDR2 FQGTGA. This CDR3 has 14 amino acids. V shed 5 bases and J 10 bases; nucleotides not matched to a gene: 11. The CDR3 region is CASSAGTVVREQFF. The DNA for the CDR3 is TGTGCCAGCAGCGCCGGGACAGTAGTACGGGAGCAGTTCTTC.